This TCR beta chain was identified in a study of cytomegalovirus exposure and HLA in healthy donors (dated by TCRdb to about 2017). The study in broad terms: The 500 to 700 repertoires of the first cohort and the 120 validation repertoires were produced on the same platform, according to a later analysis. Along with the roughly 670-subject first cohort, a separate validation cohort of over a hundred different subjects was used. The study aimed to test whether cataloging public T cell receptors could reveal signatures of past pathogen exposure. To predict cytomegalovirus infection status, the study combined high-throughput TCR immunosequencing, statistical association of individual TCRs with disease status, and machine learning. The study at large found these results: The validation cohort had no HLA typing available for a later analysis, so co-occurrence within that cohort was assessed over all 120 or so repertoires. Most TCR sequences were seen in very few donors, while some public TCRs were found in many individuals. Of the cluster scores, 85% to 95% were above 0 in a later analysis, which found that TCRs clustered in the first cohort also tended to co-occur in the approximately 120 validation repertoires. A few of the identified cytomegalovirus-associated TCR beta chains were confirmed in vitro to be specific for cytomegalovirus antigens. The classifier was reported to diagnose cytomegalovirus status with high specificity and sensitivity in both the original and validation cohorts. The study listed 170 or so TCR beta chains as associated with cytomegalovirus. It was suggested by the authors that the approach could potentially be generalized to other disease states and immunological phenotypes.

This clone occurred a few times. Its antigen remains undetermined. Per-base quality was not reported, and no clone a single base away is much larger than it. Library preparation used the immunoSEQ multiplex PCR assay. For the original study's pipeline: A statistical classification framework was built for diagnosing cytomegalovirus status from the catalog of TCR beta chain sequences. TCRdb carries this immuneACCESS record with in-frame sequences only. Its versions omit some clonotypes, under half of them owing to an unresolved V gene in the studies checked, with the rest unexplained. That table furnishes V, J and clone size, whereas the DNA furnished D and trimming. The sample contains roughly 43,000 clones, approximately 90% of them found a single time. Jointly, the top ten make up more than 4.5% of the sample. From the cysteine up to the phenylalanine, the CDR3 has a length of 14 residues. Just the 42-base CDR3 DNA is kept, in frame starting at base 1.

Separate from the approximately 690-subject first cohort, the validation cohort of about 110 subjects was the group to which the donors belonged. Source material: PBMCs. This TCR was sampled from a man aged 18 to 30 in good health and CMV-seronegative. The chain joins TRBV21-1 to TRBJ2-1; whether TRBD2, the table's D call, matches the DNA was not checked. TRBV21-1 is a documented pseudogene. The CDR3 region has the sequence CASSIAGPGEEQFF. The DNA sequence reads TGTGCCAGCAGTATAGCGGGGCCAGGGGAGGAGCAGTTCTTC.